This T cell receptor (beta chain) originates from a study of T-cell memory formation after mild COVID-19. Turning to this clonotype: The antigen is unknown.

Overall study findings and caveats: Day 15 to 85 contracting clones showed balanced CD4/CD8; day 15 to 37 expanders favored CD4+. Largely, contracting CD4+ clones fell within CM and EM, and contracting CD8+ clones within EMRA.

5'RACE with constant-segment primers yielded barcoded, UMI-tagged TCR alpha and TCR beta cDNA libraries. TCRdb used MiXCR to reprocess the 5' RACE reads, holding one entry per CDR3 protein. The sample consists of around 510,000 distinct CDR3 sequences, less than 25% of them appearing once. CDR1 and CDR2 (germline): LNHNV, YYDKDF (reference sequence). V shed 3 bases and J 1 base; nucleotides not matched to a gene: 4. This CDR3 is 15 amino acids long. This clonotype was obtained from an adult woman who had mild COVID-19 (a few samples of this study predate the infection). Cell type and time point are not known. The sample consisted of PBMCs or a T cell subset sorted from them (not recorded which). The chain joins TRBV15 to TRBJ2-3; 7 nucleotides line up with TRBD1. DNA for the CDR3: TGTGCCACCAGCAGCAAGGGGGCAGGCACAGATACGCAGTATTTT. Translation gives CATSSKGAGTDTQYF. The full variable domain, completed using reference TRBV15 and TRBJ2-3, is DAMVIQNPRYQVTQFGKPVTLSCSQTLNHNVMYWYQQKSSQAPKLLFHYYDKDFNNEADTPDNFQSRRPNTSFCFLDIRSPGLGDTAMYLCATSSKGAGTDTQYFGPGTRLTVL.